This TCR beta chain emerged from a study of OX40 agonist ivuxolimab in advanced cancers. Study in general: A partial response was reached by three patients: one with hepatocellular carcinoma and two with cutaneous melanoma. General study results and limits: Some patients without response likewise showed low normalized clonal expansion. CD4+ T cells averaged fewer expanded clones than CD8+ T cells. At 0.1 to 3.0 mg/kg and by week 6, CD4+ and CD8+ T cells in the blood had expanded clonally.

Profiling relied on immunoSEQ multiplex PCR, and the TCRdb table lists in-frame clones only, not all of them. Seen here are around 98,000 clones, 87% observed once, and the top ten hold roughly 0.5%. For this clone: Its specificity is unknown.

This CDR3 comprises 15 residues. The V and J ends lost 6 bases and 7 bases, in that order; junction bases with no gene match: 12. Looked up from germline, CDR1 is SGHAT and CDR2 is FQDESV (reference sequence). This specimen consisted of CD4+ or CD8+ T cells sorted from blood, obtained in a trial of the OX40 agonist ivuxolimab. The receptor was isolated from an adult with an advanced solid tumor such as melanoma, head and neck, liver or kidney cancer. The chain recombines TRBV11-1 with TRBJ1-1; 9 nucleotides agree with TRBD1. CDR3 coding DNA: TGTGCCAGCAGTCCGACCCCGGGACAGGGCAATGAAGCTTTCTTT. As protein: CASSPTPGQGNEAFF.